These 13 T cell receptor beta chains share one sample of origin, sequenced in a study of shared clonotypes between healthy human individuals (dated by TCRdb to 2019 to 2021). The library relied on the immunoSEQ multiplex PCR assay. Entries here come from immuneACCESS through TCRdb and include only in-frame sequences with V and J called. Some clones fail to appear in such tables; in the studies checked, an unresolved V gene covers under half of the shortfall, and the cause of the remainder is unknown. Here the sample has about 2.3 million clones; over 90% occur a single time. Together, the top ten hold under 0.45% of the sample. Sequencing was done on a sample of naive CD4+ T cells from PBMCs. The sample's cell subset or site label is to be understood as: CD45RA+ positively selected. These TCRs come from a man in his late teens or twenties in good health. Some clones in this sample may be carry-over from other donors' samples.

The chain carries TRBV27 and TRBJ1-2; no clear D gene. V dropped 5 bases and J dropped 2 bases, with 12 bases sitting between them. CDR1 is MNHEY and CDR2 is SMNVEV in the germline V gene (reference sequence). The length of the CDR3 is 14 residues. CDR3 nucleotides: TGTGCCAGCAGTGATTGGACGGGGAACTATGGCTACACCTTC. Encoded protein: CASSDWTGNYGYTF.

In DNA form, the CDR3 reads TGTGCCAGCAGCCAGGGGGGGGACGGCGCTGAAGCTTTCTTT. It translates to CASSQGGDGAEAFF. This sequence joins TRBV4-2 and TRBJ1-1, with TRBD1 as a possible D gene (5 bases). V lost 3 bases and J 6 bases, leaving 14 bases between the germline ends. The CDR3 runs 14 residues. The germline CDR1 and CDR2 sequences are LGHNA and YNFKEQ.

The gene calls are TRBV5-8 and TRBJ2-1, with 8 bases matching TRBD2. This CDR3 has 17 residues. J was trimmed by 9 bases and V by 3 bases; bases with no gene match: 17. CDR1 and CDR2 from the germline V gene are SGHTS and YDEGEE. The CDR3 nucleotides read TGTGCCAGCAGCTCGAAAAGACCGGGACTAGGGGTGGTTGAGCAGTTCTTC. This translates into CASSSKRPGLGVVEQFF.

The gene calls are TRBV4-1 and TRBJ2-7; 8 bases line up with TRBD2. V dropped 2 bases and J dropped 0; count of bases not matched to a gene: 12. The CDR3 contains 18 residues. The germline V gene has CDR1 MGHRA and CDR2 YSYEKL. The CDR3 region has the DNA TGCGCCAGCAGCCAATTTGGGTTCTCGGGAGGGCCCTCCTACGAGCAGTACTTC. Translation gives CASSQFGFSGGPSYEQYF.

The CDR3 region has the DNA TGTGCCAGCAGCTTAGTATTGGGATCCTCCTACAATGAGCAGTTCTTC. Protein product: CASSLVLGSSYNEQFF. The V call is TRBV11-2, the J call TRBJ2-1, with no clear D. CDR1 is SGHAT, CDR2 FQNNGV, per germline. This CDR3 has 16 residues. Trimming pared 1 base from V and 0 bases from J, leaving 10 bases between.

This clone has just one count. The chain has TRBV7-3 and TRBJ2-5; D is perhaps TRBD2 (5 bases). In germline, CDR1 is SGHTA, CDR2 FQGTGA. The germline V and J ends were trimmed by 1 base and 0 bases, with 6 bases remaining between them. The CDR3 runs 14 residues. The CDR3 sequence: CASSLNGDQETQYF. In nucleotides, the CDR3 is TGTGCCAGCAGCTTAAACGGGGACCAAGAGACCCAGTACTTC.

This clone was detected only once. The gene calls are TRBV5-4 and TRBJ2-5; maybe TRBD2 (6 bases). Germline CDR1 reads SGHNT; CDR2 reads YYREEE (reference sequence). This CDR3 is built from 16 residues. Trimming removed 0 bases at V and 3 bases at J, with 15 bases between. This CDR3 is CASSLGGGDFEETQYF. In nucleotides, the CDR3 is TGTGCCAGCAGCTTGGGGGGCGGGGACTTTGAAGAGACCCAGTACTTC.

The chain carries TRBV5-1 and TRBJ1-1; 7 bases are a match to TRBD1. Germline values: CDR1 SGHRS, CDR2 YFSETQ. The CDR3 sequence is 14 residues long. V lost 4 bases and J lost 3; bases outside the gene matches: 6. The CDR3 nucleotides read TGCGCCAGCAGCCTAGACAGGGTGGACACTGAAGCTTTCTTT. This translates into CASSLDRVDTEAFF. The full variable domain, rest sourced from reference TRBV5-1 and TRBJ1-1, is KAGVTQTPRYLIKTRGQQVTLSCSPISGHRSVSWYQQTPGQGLQFLFEYFSETQRNKGNFPGRFSGRQFSNSRSEMNVSTLELGDSALYLCASSLDRVDTEAFFGQGTRLTVV.

This chain joins TRBV7-2 and TRBJ2-3; no definite D call. The germline CDR1 and CDR2 sequences are SGHTA and FQGNSA. CDR3 length: 14 amino acids. Trimming stripped 1 base from V and 1 base from J, with 6 bases between. The CDR3 nucleotides read TGTGCCAGCAGCTTAGTACAACGCACAGATACGCAGTATTTT. It specifies CASSLVQRTDTQYF.

This chain links TRBV10-3 with TRBJ2-3, with 11 bases that match TRBD2. Germline V gene sequence: CDR1 ENHRY, CDR2 SYGVKD. The CDR3 consists of 18 residues. Trimming at V came to 0 bases and at J to 3 bases, leaving 8 bases not matched to a gene. In DNA form, the CDR3 reads TGTGCCATCAGTGAGTCTGATAGCGGGAGGGCCGGAACAGATACGCAGTATTTT. This sequence encodes CAISESDSGRAGTDTQYF.

The gene calls are TRBV28 and TRBJ1-2; perhaps TRBD1 as D (6 bases). V lost 3 bases and J lost 2, with 13 bases in between. This CDR3 is built from 15 residues. Germline V CDR1 and CDR2: MDHEN, SYDVKM. In DNA, the CDR3 is TGTGCCAGCAGTTTCCCGGGACAACTAAACTATGGCTACACCTTC. It codes for CASSFPGQLNYGYTF.

The chain links TRBV7-2 to TRBJ2-7, with D possibly matching TRBD2 (5 bases). The CDR3 has 14 residues. The germline V gene has CDR1 SGHTA and CDR2 FQGNSA. Trimming took off 5 bases at V and 4 bases at J, with 15 bases between the two ends. The CDR3 nucleotides read TGTGCCAGCAGCCCAGAGGCCGGGGTTTACGAGCAGTACTTC. Encoded protein: CASSPEAGVYEQYF.

The V call is TRBV7-8, the J call TRBJ2-7, with D possibly matching TRBD1 (5 bases). The CDR3 covers 15 residues. V was shortened by 0 bases and J by 6 bases, with 15 bases between the two germline ends. CDR1 SGHVS and CDR2 FQNEAQ come from the germline V gene. Written as DNA, the CDR3 is TGTGCCAGCAGCTTAGCGCTGGCAGGGTCTGGCGAGCAGTACTTC. It translates to CASSLALAGSGEQYF.